These T cell receptor beta chains were read from a single sample in a study of T cells in Graves' hyperthyroidism and ophthalmopathy. TCRdb analysed the multiplex PCR reads with MiXCR anew, one entry per CDR3 protein. The table records about 620,000 distinct CDR3 sequences, about 17% of them present only once. Sequenced input: blood. The receptors stem from a woman in her thirties with Graves' hyperthyroidism. Each CDR3 is given with its conserved first and last residue. D genes are given only for firm matches. A row's size may be missing; if present it is once, few, many or a size class.

V	size	D	J	DNA	CDR3
TRBV2	many	.	TRBJ1-1	TGTGCCAGCACATCAGGGGAGAACACTGAAGCTTTCTTT	CASTSGENTEAFF
TRBV6-1	many	.	TRBJ1-5	TGTGCCACCCGTCAGGGAAACAATCAGCCCCAGCATTTT	CATRQGNNQPQHF
TRBV7-2	many	.	TRBJ2-3	TGTGCCAGCAGCCCCCGGAACCCCACAGATACGCAGTATTTT	CASSPRNPTDTQYF
TRBV7-9	.	.	TRBJ1-2	TGTGCCAGCAGCTTAGAGTTGGGACGGGGGCAGTATGGCTACACCTTC	CASSLELGRGQYGYTF
TRBV19	.	.	TRBJ2-7	TGTGCCAGTAGTATAGTGGCGACAACCTCCTACGAGCAGTACTTC	CASSIVATTSYEQYF
TRBV5-1	.	TRBD2	TRBJ2-5	TGCGCCAGCAGCTTGGTAGCGGGAAAAGAGACCCAGTACTTC	CASSLVAGKETQYF
TRBV6-9	.	TRBD2	TRBJ2-5	TGTGCCAGCAGTTACACAGCGGGGCCCTACCAAGAGACCCAGTACTTC	CASSYTAGPYQETQYF
TRBV7-2	few	TRBD2	TRBJ2-7	TGTGCCAGCAGCTTAAATGGCCTCCCAGGGGCGGGGGGCTACTACGAGCAGTACTTC	CASSLNGLPGAGGYYEQYF
TRBV20-1	few	.	TRBJ2-6	TGCAGTGCTACCGAGGGTTCTGGGGCCAACGTCCTGACTTTC	CSATEGSGANVLTF
TRBV6-2/TRBV6-3	many	.	TRBJ1-5	TGTGCCAGCACTCGGAGAGAGGTCAATCAGCCCCAGCATTTT	CASTRREVNQPQHF
TRBV30	many	TRBD1	TRBJ2-5	TGTGCCTGGGCACCCGGGACAGGGTCCCAAGAGACCCAGTACTTC	CAWAPGTGSQETQYF
TRBV10-3	many	TRBD2	TRBJ2-7	TGTGCCATCAGTGAGGGGGCGGGAGCCCCCTACGAGCAGTACTTC	CAISEGAGAPYEQYF
TRBV11-2	few	.	TRBJ2-3	TGTGCCAGCAGCTTCACTGGGGGGGGCGGGACGACAGATACGCAGTATTTT	CASSFTGGGGTTDTQYF
TRBV6-1	.	TRBD1	TRBJ2-5	TGTGCCAGCAGTGAATTTGGGACAGGGGGCCGAGAGACCCAGTACTTC	CASSEFGTGGRETQYF
TRBV4-2	few	.	TRBJ2-7	TGTGCCAGCAGCCAACTCGACAGCCTGTACGAGCAGTACTTC	CASSQLDSLYEQYF
TRBV5-5	.	.	TRBJ1-6	TGTGCCAGCAGCTTGGGGGACGAATTCCTACCCCTCCACTTT	CASSLGDEFLPLHF
TRBV7-9	many	TRBD2	TRBJ2-7	TGTGCCAGCAGCTTAGGTCGGACTAGCGGGAGCCCGCAGTACTTC	CASSLGRTSGSPQYF
TRBV11-2	.	.	TRBJ2-2	TGTGCCAGCAGCCTTACCAGGTTAATTGGCACCGGGGAGCTGTTTTTT	CASSLTRLIGTGELFF
TRBV19	.	TRBD2	TRBJ2-3	TGTGCCAGTAGTAATGGCCGAGGCGGGAGATTAGGAGATACGCAGTATTTT	CASSNGRGGRLGDTQYF
TRBV7-2	.	TRBD2	TRBJ2-7	TGTGCCAGCAGCTCAGGGACTAGCGTCTACGAGCAGTACTTC	CASSSGTSVYEQYF
TRBV15	few	.	TRBJ2-2	TGTGCCACCAGCAGAGATCGGGACACCGGGGAGCTGTTTTTT	CATSRDRDTGELFF
TRBV6-6	many	TRBD1	TRBJ2-7	TGTGCCAGCAGTTACTCGAGGACAGGGGTCGACGAGCAGTACTTC	CASSYSRTGVDEQYF
TRBV12-3/TRBV12-4	many	.	TRBJ1-5	TGTGCCAGCAGTTTTCGATTTGGGAATCAGCCCCAGCATTTT	CASSFRFGNQPQHF
TRBV19	.	.	TRBJ1-2	TGTGCCAGCGGGGAGATTGGCTACACCTTC	CASGEIGYTF
TRBV6-1	.	.	TRBJ2-7	TGTGCCAGCAGTGCTACTATCTACGAGCAGTACTTC	CASSATIYEQYF
TRBV20-1	many	.	TRBJ1-2	TGCAGTGCCCCGGTCACCGAAAGGAGGGGCTACACCTTC	CSAPVTERRGYTF
TRBV7-2	many	.	TRBJ2-3	TGTGCCAGCAGCTTATCGGTGGCGGTCTCAGATACGCAGTATTTT	CASSLSVAVSDTQYF
TRBV30	many	.	TRBJ1-2	TGTGCCTGGATGTCGGATTCCTATGGCTACACCTTC	CAWMSDSYGYTF
TRBV28	.	TRBD2	TRBJ2-1	TGTGCCAGCAGTTTAATTTCGGCTAGCGGGACTCCTTTGTGGAATGAGCAGTTCTTC	CASSLISASGTPLWNEQFF
TRBV20-1	.	TRBD2	TRBJ2-2	TGCAGTGCTTCCGAGCGGCGGGAGACCGGGGAGCTGTTTTTT	CSASERRETGELFF
TRBV9	.	.	TRBJ1-2	TGTGCCAGCAGCGGGGGAGGATTCTATGGCTACACCTTC	CASSGGGFYGYTF
TRBV18	many	TRBD1	TRBJ2-7	TGTGCCAGCTCACAAGCGACAGGGCCCTACGAGCAGTACTTC	CASSQATGPYEQYF
TRBV18	many	.	TRBJ2-3	TGTGCCAGCTCACCACCCCCCAGCCCTGATACGCAGTATTTT	CASSPPPSPDTQYF
TRBV29-1	once	.	TRBJ2-7	TGCAGCGGGGGGGGGGGCGGGAGCTCCTACGAGCAGTACTTC	CSGGGGGSSYEQYF
TRBV29-1	few	.	TRBJ2-2	TGCAGCGTTGTTGAGGGGCTGAACACCGGGGAGCTGTTTTTT	CSVVEGLNTGELFF
TRBV27	many	.	TRBJ2-5	TGTGCCAGCAGCCCGGAAGGGGTACTCCAAGAGACCCAGTACTTC	CASSPEGVLQETQYF